A selection of T cell receptor beta chains follows, all from one sample in a study of T cell responses to AZD1222 COVID-19 vaccine. Clones were sequenced by immunoSEQ multiplex PCR, and TCRdb holds only the in-frame ones, with some missing. The repertoire consists of roughly 190,000 clones, with approximately 92% occurring once and the leading ten covering about 1.2%. The sample here was peripheral blood, taken on day 0 of AZD1222 vaccination. The receptors were sampled from an adult in good health. CDR3s include the opening cysteine and the closing phenylalanine or tryptophan. A D gene is named only where the DNA matches it firmly. The size of a clone is reported for some rows only, either as once, few or many, or as a class for expanded clones.

V	size	D	J	CDR3	DNA
TRBV5-1	NA	NA	TRBJ2-3	CASTTDGVVGTDTQYF	TGCGCCAGCACCACGGATGGGGTGGTGGGCACAGATACGCAGTATTTT
TRBV30	NA	NA	TRBJ2-1	CAWSGGWDANEQFF	TGTGCCTGGAGTGGCGGCTGGGATGCCAATGAGCAGTTCTTC
TRBV10-3	NA	TRBD2	TRBJ2-1	CAISERDYGYNEQFF	TGTGCCATCAGTGAGAGGGACTATGGCTACAATGAGCAGTTCTTC
TRBV19	NA	NA	TRBJ1-5	CASSIGGTSNQPQHF	TGTGCCAGTAGTATAGGTGGGACTAGCAATCAGCCCCAGCATTTT
TRBV7-9	NA	NA	TRBJ1-1	CASSFSLTENTEAFF	TGTGCCAGCAGCTTTTCCTTGACAGAGAACACTGAAGCTTTCTTT
TRBV6-5	once	NA	TRBJ1-2	CASSYSTKGYGYTF	TGTGCCAGCAGTTACTCTACCAAGGGCTATGGCTACACCTTC
TRBV28	NA	NA	TRBJ1-1	CASSLRKNTEAFF	TGTGCCAGCAGTTTACGCAAGAACACTGAAGCTTTCTTT
TRBV3-1/TRBV3-2	few	NA	TRBJ1-2	CASSNHVGYGYTF	TGTGCCAGCAGCAATCACGTGGGGTATGGCTACACCTTC
TRBV5-1	NA	NA	TRBJ1-1	CASSLQPGNTEAFF	TGCGCCAGCAGCTTACAGCCTGGAAACACTGAAGCTTTCTTT
TRBV3-1/TRBV3-2	NA	TRBD1	TRBJ1-2	CASSLADRGRGYTF	TGTGCCAGCAGCCTGGCGGACAGGGGGCGAGGCTACACCTTC
TRBV28	NA	NA	TRBJ1-1	CASSPDSRKAFF	TGTGCCAGCAGTCCAGACAGTCGCAAAGCTTTCTTT
TRBV19	NA	TRBD1	TRBJ1-5	CASSAGTANYQPQHF	TGTGCCAGTAGCGCCGGGACAGCCAACTATCAGCCCCAGCATTTT
TRBV7-9	NA	NA	TRBJ2-5	CASSLGSGGPEETQYF	TGTGCCAGCAGCTTAGGGTCCGGGGGGCCAGAAGAGACCCAGTACTTC
TRBV7-2	NA	NA	TRBJ1-1	CASSFGGLKTAFF	TGTGCCAGCAGCTTCGGGGGCTTAAAAACGGCTTTCTTT
TRBV28	NA	NA	TRBJ2-2	CASSLSGRHGQGTGELFF	TGTGCCAGCAGTTTAAGCGGGAGGCACGGACAGGGAACCGGGGAGCTGTTTTTT
TRBV2	NA	TRBD1	TRBJ2-2	CASSVRGKTGSNTGELFF	TGTGCCAGCAGTGTCAGGGGGAAGACAGGGTCAAACACCGGGGAGCTGTTTTTT
TRBV18	NA	NA	TRBJ2-5	CASSPPYQETQYF	TGTGCCAGCTCACCACCGTACCAAGAGACCCAGTACTTC
TRBV6-6	once	NA	TRBJ2-3	CASSYSYGSDTQYF	TGTGCCAGCAGTTACTCCTACGGGTCAGATACGCAGTATTTT
TRBV10-3	once	NA	TRBJ2-1	CAISDGSGGIYNEQFF	TGTGCCATCAGTGACGGGTCGGGGGGCATCTACAATGAGCAGTTCTTC
TRBV23-1	once	NA	TRBJ1-4	CASSPRTPGREKLFF	TGCGCCAGCAGTCCTAGGACCCCCGGTCGGGAAAAACTGTTTTTT
TRBV6-5	NA	NA	TRBJ1-3	CASSYSSSGNTIYF	TGTGCCAGCAGTTACTCGAGCTCTGGAAACACCATATATTTT
TRBV10-2	NA	TRBD1	TRBJ1-3	CATRQGGGNTIYF	TGCGCCACCCGTCAGGGGGGCGGAAACACCATATATTTT
TRBV11-3	NA	TRBD1	TRBJ2-2	CASSARPWQDTGVGTGELFF	TGTGCCAGCAGCGCCCGGCCGTGGCAGGATACAGGGGTTGGCACCGGGGAGCTGTTTTTT
TRBV21-1	once	NA	TRBJ1-1	CASIPGTDTEAFF	TGTGCCAGCATTCCCGGGACAGACACTGAAGCTTTCTTT
TRBV7-8	NA	TRBD2	TRBJ2-5	CASSLNSGGSETQYF	TGTGCCAGCAGCTTAAATAGCGGGGGATCGGAGACCCAGTACTTC
TRBV6-5	NA	NA	TRBJ1-5	CASRVDLNQPQHF	TGTGCCAGCCGGGTGGACCTTAATCAGCCCCAGCATTTT
TRBV5-4	NA	NA	TRBJ2-3	CASSLNRVSTDTQYF	TGTGCCAGCAGCTTGAATAGGGTGAGCACAGATACGCAGTATTTT
TRBV12-3/TRBV12-4	NA	NA	TRBJ1-1	CASSSQMNTEAFF	TGTGCCAGCAGTTCCCAAATGAACACTGAAGCTTTCTTT
TRBV3-1/TRBV3-2	NA	NA	TRBJ1-1	CASSQEVLNTEAFF	TGTGCCAGCAGCCAAGAGGTCTTGAACACTGAAGCTTTCTTT
TRBV5-8	NA	NA	TRBJ2-5	CASSPGSQETQYF	TGTGCCAGCAGCCCAGGGTCCCAAGAGACCCAGTACTTC
TRBV24-1	NA	NA	TRBJ2-4	CATQGQGQNIQYF	TGTGCCACCCAGGGGCAGGGCCAAAACATTCAGTACTTC
TRBV4-1	few	NA	TRBJ2-7	CASSLYPPGQVGREQYF	TGCGCCAGCAGCCTCTACCCCCCCGGACAAGTTGGGCGGGAGCAGTACTTC
TRBV19	NA	NA	TRBJ1-5	CATRWGSGQPQHF	TGTGCCACGCGTTGGGGGTCGGGTCAGCCCCAGCATTTT
TRBV14	NA	TRBD1	TRBJ1-2	CASSQAGTRGGYTF	TGTGCCAGCAGCCAAGCCGGAACCAGGGGGGGGTACACCTTC
TRBV25-1	NA	NA	TRBJ1-1	CARTDGWNTEAFF	TGTGCCAGGACGGACGGATGGAACACTGAAGCTTTCTTT
TRBV7-2	NA	NA	TRBJ1-1	CASSHYSTEAFF	TGTGCCAGCAGCCACTACAGCACTGAAGCTTTCTTT
TRBV28	NA	NA	TRBJ2-5	CASSSYRDPGGETQYF	TGTGCCAGCAGCTCCTACCGGGACCCAGGTGGGGAGACCCAGTACTTC